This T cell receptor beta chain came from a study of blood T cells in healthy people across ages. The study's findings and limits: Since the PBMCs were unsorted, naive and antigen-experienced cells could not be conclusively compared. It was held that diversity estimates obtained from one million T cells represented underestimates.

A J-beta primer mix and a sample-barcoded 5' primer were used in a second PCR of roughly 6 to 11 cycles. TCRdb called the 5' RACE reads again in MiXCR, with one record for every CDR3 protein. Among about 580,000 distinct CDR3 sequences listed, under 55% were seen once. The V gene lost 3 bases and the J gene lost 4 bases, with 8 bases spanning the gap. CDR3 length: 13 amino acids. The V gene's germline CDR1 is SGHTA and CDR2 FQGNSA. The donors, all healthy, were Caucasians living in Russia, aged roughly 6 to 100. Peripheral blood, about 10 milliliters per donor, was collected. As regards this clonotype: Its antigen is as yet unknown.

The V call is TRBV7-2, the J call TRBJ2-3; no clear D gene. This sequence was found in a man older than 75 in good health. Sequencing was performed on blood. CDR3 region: CASSLVAADTQYF. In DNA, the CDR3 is TGTGCCAGCAGCTTGGTTGCGGCAGATACGCAGTATTTT.